This entry describes one T cell receptor (beta chain). The sample originates from a study of OX40 agonist ivuxolimab in advanced cancers. The repertoire was sequenced with immunoSEQ multiplex PCR; TCRdb's copy has only in-frame clones and lacks some. This table holds about 50,000 clones, 86% found once. This sequence originates from an adult with an advanced solid tumor such as melanoma, head and neck, liver or kidney cancer. Sequences were derived from CD4+ or CD8+ T cells sorted from blood, sampled in a trial of the OX40 agonist ivuxolimab.

CDR3 protein: CASSLDYSFYEQYF. As DNA, the CDR3 is TGTGCCAGCAGTCTGGACTATTCTTTCTACGAGCAGTACTTC. V and J are TRBV6-6 and TRBJ2-7, with TRBD2 as a possible D gene (6 bases). The CDR3 consists of 14 residues. Trimming pared 5 bases from V and 3 bases from J, leaving 14 bases between. Looked up from germline, CDR1 is MNHNY and CDR2 is SVGAGI (reference sequence).